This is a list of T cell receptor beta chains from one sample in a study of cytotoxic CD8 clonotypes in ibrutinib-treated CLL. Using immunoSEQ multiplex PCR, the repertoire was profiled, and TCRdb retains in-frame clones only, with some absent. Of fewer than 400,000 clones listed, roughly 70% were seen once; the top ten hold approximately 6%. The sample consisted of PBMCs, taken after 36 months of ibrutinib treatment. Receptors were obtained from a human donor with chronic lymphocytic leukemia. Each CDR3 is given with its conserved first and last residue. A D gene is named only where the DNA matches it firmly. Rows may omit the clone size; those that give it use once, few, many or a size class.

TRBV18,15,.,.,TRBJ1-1,CASSPRQEMDTEAFF,TGTGCCAGCTCACCGAGACAGGAGATGGACACTGAAGCTTTCTTT
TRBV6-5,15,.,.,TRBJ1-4,CASSQTGTTNEKLFF,TGTGCCAGCAGTCAGACCGGGACAACTAATGAAAAACTGTTTTTT
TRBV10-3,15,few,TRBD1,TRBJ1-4,CAISRSGQGSEKLFF,TGTGCCATCAGTAGATCGGGACAGGGTAGTGAAAAACTGTTTTTT
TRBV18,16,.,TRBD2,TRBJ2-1,CASSLIAGVVHNEQFF,TGTGCCAGCTCGCTTATAGCGGGAGTTGTTCACAATGAGCAGTTCTTC
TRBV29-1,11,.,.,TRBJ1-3,CSVQQMDTIYF,TGCAGCGTCCAACAGATGGACACCATATATTTT
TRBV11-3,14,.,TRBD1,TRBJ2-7,CASSFGTGPYEQYF,TGTGCCAGCAGCTTCGGGACAGGGCCCTACGAGCAGTACTTC
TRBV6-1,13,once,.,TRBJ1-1,CASGQGLNTEAFF,TGTGCCAGCGGGCAGGGGCTCAACACTGAAGCTTTCTTT
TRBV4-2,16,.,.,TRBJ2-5,CASSQGGRANQETQYF,TGTGCCAGCAGCCAAGGTGGGCGGGCCAACCAAGAGACCCAGTACTTC
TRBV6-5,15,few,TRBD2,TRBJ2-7,CASSYQGLAAYEQYF,TGTGCCAGCAGTTACCAGGGACTAGCCGCCTACGAGCAGTACTTC
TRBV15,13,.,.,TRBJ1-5,CATSSPPEQPQHF,TGTGCCACCAGCAGCCCCCCGGAGCAGCCCCAGCATTTT
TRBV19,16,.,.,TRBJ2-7,CASSRRTPLGSYEQYF,TGTGCCAGTAGTAGGAGGACGCCCCTGGGGTCCTACGAGCAGTACTTC
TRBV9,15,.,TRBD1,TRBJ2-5,CASSVGQGRGETQYF,TGTGCCAGCAGCGTCGGACAGGGCCGTGGGGAGACCCAGTACTTC
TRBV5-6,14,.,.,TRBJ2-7,CASSLGQGGYEQYF,TGTGCCAGCAGCTTAGGGCAGGGTGGCTACGAGCAGTACTTC
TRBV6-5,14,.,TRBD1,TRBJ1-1,CASRPGGADTEAFF,TGTGCCAGCAGACCAGGGGGCGCGGACACTGAAGCTTTCTTT
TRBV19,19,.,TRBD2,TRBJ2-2,CASSFTGLAGMVGDGELFF,TGTGCCAGTAGTTTCACGGGACTAGCGGGCATGGTGGGCGACGGGGAGCTGTTTTTT
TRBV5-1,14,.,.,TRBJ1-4,CASSLMGADEKLFF,TGCGCCAGCAGCTTGATGGGGGCGGATGAAAAACTGTTTTTT
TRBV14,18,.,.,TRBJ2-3,CASSQEPHRIPSTDTQYF,TGTGCCAGCAGCCAAGAGCCTCACAGGATACCTAGCACAGATACGCAGTATTTT
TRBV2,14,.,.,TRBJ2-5,CASKGGPTQETQYF,TGTGCCAGCAAGGGGGGTCCTACCCAAGAGACCCAGTACTTC
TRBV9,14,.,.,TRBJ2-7,CASSVGPEAYEQYF,TGTGCCAGCAGCGTAGGTCCCGAGGCGTACGAGCAGTACTTC
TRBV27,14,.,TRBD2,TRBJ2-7,CASSLLAGGPEQYF,TGTGCCAGCAGTTTACTCGCGGGGGGGCCCGAGCAGTACTTC
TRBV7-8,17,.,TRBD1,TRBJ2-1,CASSYHKDRGPYNEQFF,TGTGCCAGCAGCTACCACAAAGACAGGGGCCCCTACAATGAGCAGTTCTTC
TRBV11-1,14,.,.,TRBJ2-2,CASTPERTAGELFF,TGTGCCAGCACCCCCGAACGGACGGCCGGGGAGCTGTTTTTT
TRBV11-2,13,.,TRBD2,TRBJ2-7,CASRLTSGVSQYF,TGTGCCAGCCGATTGACTAGCGGGGTTAGTCAGTACTTC
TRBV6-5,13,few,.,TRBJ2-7,CASTGRFSYEQYF,TGTGCCAGCACCGGTCGTTTCTCCTACGAGCAGTACTTC
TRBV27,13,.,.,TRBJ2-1,CASSYSVADEQFF,TGTGCCAGCAGTTATAGCGTAGCCGATGAGCAGTTCTTC
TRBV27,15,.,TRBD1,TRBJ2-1,CASSRTGVSYNEQFF,TGTGCCAGCAGCCGGACAGGGGTCTCCTACAATGAGCAGTTCTTC
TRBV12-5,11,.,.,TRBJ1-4,CASGFLTQIDF,TGTGCTAGTGGTTTCTTGACGCAGATAGATTTT
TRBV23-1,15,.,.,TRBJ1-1,CASSQSRGGNTEAFF,TGCGCCAGCAGTCAATCGAGGGGGGGGAACACTGAAGCTTTCTTT
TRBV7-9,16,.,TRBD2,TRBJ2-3,CASSVQTSGSTDTQYF,TGTGCCAGCAGCGTACAGACTAGCGGTAGCACAGATACGCAGTATTTT
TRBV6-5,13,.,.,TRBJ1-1,CASSYVGASEAFF,TGTGCCAGCAGTTACGTGGGGGCATCTGAAGCTTTCTTT
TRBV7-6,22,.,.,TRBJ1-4,CASSFLPWFMRTLNNSYEKLFF,TGTGCCAGCAGCTTCCTTCCCTGGTTTATGAGAACCCTAAACAACTCTTACGAAAAACTGTTTTTT
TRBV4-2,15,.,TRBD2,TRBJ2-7,CASSNLAGVTYEQYF,TGTGCCAGCAGCAACCTAGCGGGGGTTACCTACGAGCAGTACTTC
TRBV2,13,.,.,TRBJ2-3,CASSGRSADTQYF,TGTGCCAGCAGTGGAAGGTCGGCAGATACGCAGTATTTT
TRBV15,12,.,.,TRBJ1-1,CATSRDRTEAFF,TGTGCCACCAGCAGAGATCGTACTGAAGCTTTCTTT
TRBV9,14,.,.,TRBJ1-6,CASSVRGTDSPLHF,TGTGCCAGCAGCGTTAGGGGGACGGATTCACCCCTCCACTTT
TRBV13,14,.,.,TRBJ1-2,CASSLRATPKGYTF,TGTGCCAGCAGCTTGCGGGCCACCCCGAAGGGCTACACCTTC
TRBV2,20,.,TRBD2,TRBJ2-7,CASSPRTQYSGRAPSYEQYF,TGTGCCAGCAGTCCTCGGACGCAATATAGCGGGAGGGCCCCTTCCTACGAGCAGTACTTC
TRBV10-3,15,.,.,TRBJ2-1,CAISESLGPYNEQFF,TGTGCCATCAGTGAGTCGCTGGGGCCGTACAATGAGCAGTTCTTC
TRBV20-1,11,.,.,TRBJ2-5,CSASPAGTQYF,TGCAGTGCTAGTCCAGCCGGGACCCAGTACTTC
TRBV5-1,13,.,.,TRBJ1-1,CASSLGMNTEAFF,TGCGCCAGCAGCTTAGGGATGAACACTGAAGCTTTCTTT
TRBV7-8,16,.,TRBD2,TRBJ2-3,CASSFRRGAITDTQYF,TGTGCCAGCAGCTTTCGGCGGGGGGCAATCACAGATACGCAGTATTTT
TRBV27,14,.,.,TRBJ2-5,CASSPPKAGYPQYF,TGTGCCAGCAGCCCCCCGAAGGCCGGGTATCCCCAGTACTTC
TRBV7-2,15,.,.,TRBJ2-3,CASSLVGLVPDTQYF,TGTGCCAGCAGCTTAGTGGGCCTAGTCCCAGATACGCAGTATTTT
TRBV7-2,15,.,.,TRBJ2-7,CASSRTGISSYEQYF,TGTGCCAGCAGCCGAACCGGGATAAGCTCCTACGAGCAGTACTTC
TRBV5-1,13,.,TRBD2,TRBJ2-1,CASSPAGGSEQFF,TGCGCCAGCAGCCCGGCCGGGGGGAGTGAGCAGTTCTTC
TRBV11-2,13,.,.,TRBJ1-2,CASSLAEMGGYTF,TGTGCCAGCAGTCTCGCCGAAATGGGCGGCTACACCTTC
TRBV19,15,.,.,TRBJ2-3,CASSMEGGYTDTQYF,TGTGCCAGTAGTATGGAAGGGGGGTACACAGATACGCAGTATTTT
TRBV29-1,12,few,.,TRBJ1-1,CSVESGGSEAFF,TGCAGCGTTGAGAGTGGGGGATCTGAAGCTTTCTTT
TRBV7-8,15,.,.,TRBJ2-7,CASRATQGFSYEQYF,TGTGCCAGCAGGGCGACACAGGGCTTCTCCTACGAGCAGTACTTC
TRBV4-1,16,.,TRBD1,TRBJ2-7,CASSQVGTGSSYEQYF,TGCGCCAGCAGCCAAGTCGGGACAGGGAGCTCCTACGAGCAGTACTTC
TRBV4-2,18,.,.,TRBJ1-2,CASSQDPEGTQANYGYTF,TGTGCCAGCAGCCAAGACCCTGAGGGGACGCAAGCTAACTATGGCTACACCTTC
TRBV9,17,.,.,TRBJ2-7,CASSVGVSRASPYEQYF,TGTGCCAGCAGCGTAGGGGTGTCCAGGGCATCTCCCTACGAGCAGTACTTC
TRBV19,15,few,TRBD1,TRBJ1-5,CASLNSGGGNQPQHF,TGTGCCAGCCTCAACTCAGGGGGAGGCAATCAGCCCCAGCATTTT
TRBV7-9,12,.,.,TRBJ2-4,CASSFGGRIQYF,TGTGCCAGCAGCTTCGGAGGTAGGATTCAGTACTTC
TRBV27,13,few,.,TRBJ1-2,CASRTPHGGGYTF,TGTGCCAGCCGAACTCCCCACGGAGGCGGCTACACCTTC
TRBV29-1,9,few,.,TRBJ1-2,CSVGQGYTF,TGCAGCGTTGGTCAGGGCTACACCTTC
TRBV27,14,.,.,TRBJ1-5,CASRAGMSNQPQHF,TGTGCCAGCAGGGCAGGTATGTCCAATCAGCCCCAGCATTTT
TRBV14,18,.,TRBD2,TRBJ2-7,CASSQRDLLAGSGNEQYF,TGTGCCAGCAGCCAAAGGGACCTACTAGCGGGGTCTGGGAACGAGCAGTACTTC
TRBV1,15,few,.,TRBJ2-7,CTSSQSSQGAYEQYF,TGCACCAGCAGCCAAAGTAGTCAGGGGGCCTACGAGCAGTACTTC
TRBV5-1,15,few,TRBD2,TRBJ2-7,CASSLLAGVTYEQYF,TGCGCCAGCAGCTTGCTCGCGGGAGTGACCTACGAGCAGTACTTC